The 26 T cell receptor beta chains presented below share a single source sample, sequenced in a study of blood T cell repertoires in COVID-19. Profiled with immunoSEQ multiplex PCR; TCRdb holds only in-frame clones, not every one. The table shows 45,000 to 60,000 clones, with around 84% occurring only once. The sequencing input was peripheral blood. These receptors all come from a man in his fifties or sixties with acute or convalescent COVID-19.

The chain combines TRBV5-1 with TRBJ2-1; 12 nucleotides align to TRBD1. The CDR3 sequence is 20 residues long. After removal of 2 bases from V and 5 bases from J, the junction contained 17 bases not matched to a gene. Germline values: CDR1 SGHRS, CDR2 YFSETQ. CDR3 amino acids: CASSFPTGQGARTTDNEQFF. The CDR3 nucleotides are TGCGCCAGCAGCTTCCCCACGGGACAGGGGGCGCGGACTACCGACAATGAGCAGTTCTTC.

The chain links TRBV29-1 to TRBJ1-2, with 10 bases that match TRBD1. After removal of 2 bases from V and 7 bases from J, the junction contained 13 bases not matched to a gene. CDR1 and CDR2 (germline): SQVTM, ANQGSEA. The CDR3 has 16 amino acids. The chain's CDR3 is CSVEPPGTGAWGGYTF. The CDR3 nucleotides read TGCAGCGTTGAACCTCCTGGGACAGGGGCTTGGGGTGGCTACACCTTC.

The chain links TRBV11-2 to TRBJ1-1, with D possibly TRBD1 on 6 matching bases. Trimming pared 8 bases from V and 1 base from J, leaving 11 bases between. Per the germline V gene, CDR1 is SGHAT and CDR2 is FQNNGV. The CDR3 has 13 amino acids. The CDR3 DNA reads TGTGCCAGCCTATCGACAGGGAACACTGAAGCTTTCTTT. This encodes CASLSTGNTEAFF. Filled out from reference TRBV11-2 and TRBJ1-1, the complete variable domain reads EAGVAQSPRYKIIEKRQSVAFWCNPISGHATLYWYQQILGQGPKLLIQFQNNGVVDDSQLPKDRFSAERLKGVDSTLKIQPAKLEDSAVYLCASLSTGNTEAFFGQGTRLTVV.

The chain uses TRBV3-1 (or the pseudogene TRBV3-2) and TRBJ1-2, with 9 positions matching TRBD1. The germline V gene encodes CDR1 LGHDT and CDR2 YNNKEL (reference sequence). The V gene end was trimmed by 0 bases and the J gene end by 6 bases; junction bases not matched to a gene: 2. The CDR3 extends over 14 amino acids. Here the CDR3 reads CASSQEDRGHGYTF. CDR3 bases: TGTGCCAGCAGCCAAGAGGACAGGGGACATGGCTACACCTTC.

This chain uses TRBV7-2 with TRBJ2-3; tentatively, D is TRBD2 (6 bases). V dropped 4 bases and J dropped 3 bases, with 14 bases sitting between them. Germline CDR1 reads SGHTA; CDR2 reads FQGNSA. This CDR3 region has 15 residues. CDR3 in DNA: TGTGCCAGCAGCTCTATAGCGGAGGGGACAGATACGCAGTATTTT. Its translation is CASSSIAEGTDTQYF.

The chain is built from TRBV6-1 and TRBJ2-6; D uncertain. V dropped 4 bases and J dropped 2 bases, with 18 bases sitting between them. The CDR3 totals 18 residues. Germline V gene lookup returns CDR1 MNHNS and CDR2 SASEGT. The CDR3, as DNA: TGTGCCAGCAGTGCCCTGGCCCTCCCAGGAACTGGGGCCAACGTCCTGACTTTC. It encodes CASSALALPGTGANVLTF.

The chain links TRBV23-1 to TRBJ1-4; D is uncertain. TRBV23-1 is assigned to the ORF class and has an uncertain function. The CDR3 length is 12 residues. V was shortened by 4 bases and J by 7 bases, with 7 bases between the two germline ends. CDR3 DNA: TGCGCCAGCAGTCTTGGCCCTGAAAAACTGTTTTTT. Encoded protein: CASSLGPEKLFF.

This chain joins TRBV11-3 and TRBJ2-3; 8 bases are shared with TRBD2. CDR3 size: 14 residues. With V trimmed by 6 bases and J by 6 bases, 8 bases remained unmatched. Looked up from germline, CDR1 is SGHNT and CDR2 is YENEEA. The CDR3 coding sequence is TGTGCCAGCAGTTTGGGACTAGTGGGCGATACGCAGTATTTT. Amino acids: CASSLGLVGDTQYF. Complete variable domain (other parts from reference TRBV11-3 and TRBJ2-3): EAGVVQSPRYKIIEKKQPVAFWCNPISGHNTLYWYLQNLGQGPELLIRYENEEAVDDSQLPKDRFSAERLKGVDSTLKIQPAELGDSAVYLCASSLGLVGDTQYFGPGTRLTVL.

The V gene is TRBV7-9, the J gene TRBJ1-1, with a weak D call TRBD1 (6 bases). This CDR3 comprises 14 residues. The germline V gene encodes CDR1 SEHNR and CDR2 FQNEAQ (reference sequence). The V gene lost 4 bases and the J gene lost 1 base, with 10 bases spanning the gap. The CDR3, as DNA: TGTGCCAGCAGCTCCTCGGGACAGAACACTGAAGCTTTCTTT. Translating it yields CASSSSGQNTEAFF.

This clone has a single count. V gene TRBV4-2 combines with J gene TRBJ2-7, with 8 positions matching TRBD2. The CDR3 totals 16 residues. The germline gives CDR1 LGHNA, CDR2 YNFKEQ. After removal of 0 bases from V and 3 bases from J, the junction contained 7 bases not matched to a gene. This CDR3 reads CASSQDNSGIFYEQYF. The CDR3 nucleotides read TGTGCCAGCAGCCAAGATAATAGCGGGATTTTCTACGAGCAGTACTTC.

Notes on this clone: A junction boundary mismatches the germline segment, possibly from a read error. The CDR3 region is CASSAYRDRGSGSAF. CDR3 coding DNA: TGTGCCAGCAGTGCCTACCGGGACAGGGGGTCGGGTTCGGCTTTT. V and J are TRBV2 and TRBJ1-4; 11 bases line up with TRBD1. CDR3 length: 15 amino acids. Germline V gene sequence: CDR1 SNHLY, CDR2 FYNNEI.

The chain uses TRBV13 and TRBJ2-2, with 12 bases identical to TRBD1. V shed 3 bases, J shed 5 bases, and the junction held 1 base outside the gene matches. CDR3 size: 15 residues. CDR1 is PRHDT and CDR2 is FYEKMQ in the germline V gene (reference sequence). CDR3 in DNA: TGTGCCAGCAGCTTGGGACAGGGGGCGACCGGGGAGCTGTTTTTT. Its translation is CASSLGQGATGELFF.

The rearrangement uses TRBV6-5 and TRBJ2-7, with 11 bases that match TRBD2. From germline, CDR1 is MNHEY and CDR2 SVGAGI. The V and J ends lost 5 bases and 2 bases, in that order; junction bases with no gene match: 2. The length of the CDR3 is 14 residues. CDR3 DNA: TGTGCCAGCAGTCTTAGCGGGGGGGCCTACGAGCAGTACTTC. Its translation is CASSLSGGAYEQYF.

CDR3: CATSREDFGQGANDEQFF. The CDR3 region has the DNA TGTGCCACCAGCAGAGAAGATTTCGGACAGGGTGCAAACGATGAGCAGTTCTTC. The gene calls are TRBV15 and TRBJ2-1, with 8 positions matching TRBD1. The germline gives CDR1 LNHNV, CDR2 YYDKDF (reference sequence). The CDR3 is 18 amino acids. Trimming cost V 0 bases and J 8 bases; bases outside gene matches: 15.

This clone was detected once. The chain has TRBV25-1 and TRBJ1-2; TRBD1 matches 10 bases. CDR1 MGHDK and CDR2 SYGVNS come from the germline V gene. V shed 5 bases and J 6 bases; nucleotides not matched to a gene: 9. CDR3 length equals 15 residues. The CDR3 DNA reads as TGTGCCAGCAGTAAAACTAGACAGGGGGCAGATGGCTACACCTTC. It is translated as CASSKTRQGADGYTF.

The genes are TRBV6-5 and TRBJ1-1; the D is unclear. The length of the CDR3 is 14 residues. The V and J ends lost 7 bases and 1 base respectively, with 13 bases between them. Germline values: CDR1 MNHEY, CDR2 SVGAGI. This CDR3 reads CASKDSLGNTEAFF. DNA of the CDR3: TGTGCCAGCAAGGATAGCCTAGGGAACACTGAAGCTTTCTTT.

The chain couples TRBV6-5 to TRBJ1-5, with D perhaps matching TRBD1 (6 bases). With 7 bases removed from V and 4 bases from J, the gap between germline ends came to 11 bases. Germline CDR1 and CDR2: MNHEY and SVGAGI. The CDR3 contains 13 residues. The CDR3 here is CASTGRGNQPQHF. As DNA, the CDR3 is TGTGCCAGCACCGGGAGGGGGAATCAGCCCCAGCATTTT.

The chain joins TRBV5-6 to TRBJ1-4; TRBD1 is a possible D gene (5 bases). The CDR3 extends over 12 amino acids. V was trimmed by 4 bases and J by 11 bases, leaving 12 bases between them. Germline V gene data show CDR1 as SGHDT and CDR2 as YYEEEE. CDR3 sequence reads: CASSPPGGKLFF. The CDR3 nucleotides are TGTGCCAGCAGCCCGCCGGGGGGGAAACTGTTTTTT.

The genes are TRBV28 and TRBJ2-3; 7 bases match TRBD1. V shed 3 bases and J 10 bases; nucleotides not matched to a gene: 4. CDR1 is MDHEN, CDR2 SYDVKM, per germline. This CDR3 contains 12 residues. The CDR3 loop reads CASSFPGQPQYF. As DNA, the CDR3 is TGTGCCAGCAGTTTTCCGGGACAGCCGCAGTATTTT.

The V gene is TRBV5-5, the J gene TRBJ2-7; a possible D gene is TRBD1 (6 bases). The germline V gene encodes CDR1 SGHKS and CDR2 YYEKEE (reference sequence). This CDR3 is 14 amino acids long. The V gene lost 2 bases and the J gene lost 0 bases, with 9 bases spanning the gap. The CDR3, as DNA: TGTGCCAGCAGCTTAGGACAGCCCTCCTACGAGCAGTACTTC. Its protein product is CASSLGQPSYEQYF.

V is TRBV6-1 and J is TRBJ1-6; the D gene is possibly TRBD1 (6 bases). The CDR3 totals 15 residues. Trimming took off 1 base at V and 9 bases at J, with 13 bases between the two ends. The germline CDR1 and CDR2 sequences are MNHNS and SASEGT. The CDR3 here is CASSEVRGASSPLHF. The CDR3, as DNA: TGTGCCAGCAGTGAAGTGCGGGGGGCGAGTTCACCCCTCCACTTT.

V usage is TRBV6-1 and J usage is TRBJ2-7, with TRBD2 matching 9 bases. Trimming took 3 bases from V and 4 from J; bases not matched to a gene: 4. Per the germline V gene, CDR1 is MNHNS and CDR2 is SASEGT. The CDR3 has 14 amino acids. The chain's CDR3 is CASSELAGFYEQYF. In DNA form, the CDR3 reads TGTGCCAGCAGTGAGCTAGCGGGATTTTACGAGCAGTACTTC.

This clone turned up a few times. The gene calls are TRBV23-1 and TRBJ1-2, with D perhaps TRBD1 (6 bases). TRBV23-1 is marked as an open reading frame, function uncertain. V was cut by 4 bases and J by 1 base, with 13 bases left in between. The CDR3 totals 15 residues. The CDR3 loop reads CASSPQGLSNYGYTF. CDR3 DNA: TGCGCCAGCAGTCCTCAGGGGCTGAGTAACTATGGCTACACCTTC.

The genes are TRBV5-5 and TRBJ2-7, with a tentative D call TRBD2 (5 bases). Trimming removed 2 bases at V and 3 bases at J, with 6 bases between. This CDR3 is built from 12 residues. CDR1 and CDR2 (germline): SGHKS, YYEKEE (reference sequence). CDR3 residues: CASSFRDYEQYF. Written as DNA, the CDR3 is TGTGCCAGCAGCTTCCGGGACTACGAGCAGTACTTC.

The chain combines TRBV28 with TRBJ2-7; D is ambiguous. The V gene's germline CDR1 is MDHEN and CDR2 SYDVKM. CDR3 length equals 15 residues. V lost 6 bases, J lost 2 bases, and 17 bases lay in between. CDR3 region: CASSWASEATYEQYF. The CDR3 DNA sequence: TGTGCCAGCAGCTGGGCATCAGAAGCCACCTACGAGCAGTACTTC.

The rearrangement joins TRBV19 to TRBJ2-3; TRBD1 matches 7 bases. V was clipped by 4 bases and J by 2 bases; unmatched bases: 15. CDR3 length equals 18 residues. CDR1 and CDR2 from the germline V gene are LNHDA and SQIVND (reference sequence). CDR3 residues: CASSTLFYRDRDTDTQYF. CDR3 DNA: TGTGCCAGTAGTACCTTGTTTTACCGGGACAGAGACACAGATACGCAGTATTTT.